This TCR beta chain comes out of a study of T cells in Graves' hyperthyroidism and ophthalmopathy. Study-level findings and limits: The model made its ophthalmopathy prediction, and onset followed a median approximately 6 months later. Most clonotypes expanded in the thyroid (above 0.001) were also present in blood.

This clonotype occurred many times. Its antigen is unidentified. Amplification targeted TCR beta CDR3 regions from RNA transcripts. The TCR CDR3 was amplified in a first-round RT-PCR using the HTBI primer set. TCRdb re-derived calls from the multiplex PCR reads in MiXCR, one entry per CDR3 protein. The repertoire holds around 340,000 distinct CDR3 sequences, with roughly 17% as singletons. V gave up 6 bases and J gave up 0 bases, with 14 bases separating them. The CDR3 extends over 15 amino acids. Germline values: CDR1 SNHLY, CDR2 FYNNEI. The TCR originated in a man aged 30 to 45 with Graves' hyperthyroidism. This chain links TRBV2 with TRBJ1-1; D perhaps matches TRBD1 (6 bases). Specimen: blood. This CDR3 reads CASRETGFMNTEAFF. CDR3 DNA: TGTGCCAGCAGAGAGACAGGATTCATGAACACTGAAGCTTTCTTT. Complete variable domain (other parts from reference TRBV2 and TRBJ1-1): EPEVTQTPSHQVTQMGQEVILRCVPISNHLYFYWYRQILGQKVEFLVSFYNNEISEKSEIFDDQFSVERPDGSNFTLKIRSTKLEDSAMYFCASRETGFMNTEAFFGQGTRLTVV.